This entry lists 21 T cell receptor beta chains sequenced from one sample in a study of shared clonotypes between healthy human individuals. Data came from immunoSEQ multiplex PCR; TCRdb stores just in-frame clones and leaves some out. The sample records approximately 1.5 million clones, 98% being singletons. Sequences were obtained from naive CD4+ T cells sorted from blood. The subset was: CD45RA+ positively selected. Receptor source: a man aged 25 to 45 in good health.

The chain has TRBV27 and TRBJ2-5, with 12 bases that match TRBD2. The CDR3 spans 16 residues. The germline gives CDR1 MNHEY, CDR2 SMNVEV (reference sequence). Losses at the gene ends were 2 bases for V and 4 bases for J; bases not matched to a gene: 5. The DNA of the CDR3 is TGTGCCAGCAGTTTACGCAAACTAGCGGGAGGAGAGACCCAGTACTTC. Amino acids: CASSLRKLAGGETQYF.

A remark on this clone: Additional DNA sequences in this sample encode the identical CDR3. CDR3: CASSLEAGYYNEQFF. Here the CDR3 DNA reads TGCGCCAGCAGCTTGGAAGCGGGGTACTACAATGAGCAGTTCTTC. The chain recombines TRBV5-1 with TRBJ2-1, with 7 bases identical to TRBD2. Germline V gives CDR1 SGHRS, CDR2 YFSETQ. The V and J ends lost 0 bases and 3 bases, in that order; junction bases with no gene match: 3. The CDR3 runs 15 residues.

The chain links TRBV10-3 to TRBJ2-1, with D perhaps TRBD2 (5 bases). CDR1 ENHRY and CDR2 SYGVKD come from the germline V gene. This CDR3 contains 16 residues. The V gene lost 6 bases and the J gene lost 7 bases, with 22 bases spanning the gap. CDR3 loop: CAISNPGVKRGNEQFF. DNA of the CDR3: TGTGCCATCAGCAACCCCGGGGTAAAAAGAGGAAATGAGCAGTTCTTC.

V and J are TRBV7-2 and TRBJ2-3; no definite D call. Germline lookup yields CDR1 SGHTA and CDR2 FQGNSA. This CDR3 has 14 amino acids. The V and J ends lost 3 bases and 2 bases respectively, with 9 bases between them. The CDR3 DNA reads TGTGCCAGCAGCTTCCGACGAGACACAGATACGCAGTATTTT. Residues: CASSFRRDTDTQYF.

The genes are TRBV18 and TRBJ2-7; D possibly corresponds to TRBD2 (6 bases). This CDR3 is built from 20 residues. Looked up from germline, CDR1 is KGHSH and CDR2 is LQKENI. Trimming took off 2 bases at V and 9 bases at J, with 35 bases between the two ends. The CDR3 sequence: CASSPLRTDGIGTQIIGQYF. As DNA, the CDR3 is TGTGCCAGCTCACCATTACGTACCGATGGTATAGGGACTCAGATCATAGGGCAGTACTTC.

The gene calls are TRBV10-3 and TRBJ2-7; 14 bases match TRBD2. The trim removed 11 bases at V and 1 base at J, leaving 16 bases unmatched. The germline V gene encodes CDR1 ENHRY and CDR2 SYGVKD. The CDR3 is 18 amino acids. In nucleotides, the CDR3 is TGTGCCCTCCGCCTGGGGGGGACTAGCGGGAGTAGTTCCTACGAGCAGTACTTC. Translating it yields CALRLGGTSGSSSYEQYF.

The genes are TRBV7-3 and TRBJ2-5; weak D call: TRBD2 (5 bases). From germline, CDR1 is SGHTA and CDR2 FQGTGA. V lost 6 bases to trimming and J lost 5 bases, with 19 bases between them. The CDR3 is made up of 15 amino acids. CDR3 nucleotides: TGTGCCAGCAGATCGAGGGCAGAATTCCGGGAGACCCAGTACTTC. Amino acid sequence: CASRSRAEFRETQYF. Variable domain in full (rest from reference TRBV7-3 and TRBJ2-5): GAGVSQTPSNKVTEKGKYVELRCDPISGHTALYWYRQSLGQGPEFLIYFQGTGAADDSGLPNDRFFAVRPEGSVSTLKIQRTERGDSAVYLCASRSRAEFRETQYFGPGTRLLVL.

The V gene is TRBV2, the J gene TRBJ2-1; TRBD2 matches at 7 bases. The CDR3 consists of 15 residues. From germline, CDR1 is SNHLY and CDR2 FYNNEI. V dropped 7 bases and J dropped 0; count of bases not matched to a gene: 6. CDR3 sequence reads: CASTAGERSYNEQFF. The CDR3 region has the DNA TGTGCCAGCACGGCGGGAGAGCGCTCCTACAATGAGCAGTTCTTC.

This clone was detected only once. CDR3 region: CASSIARGAGVIHEQFF. CDR3 in DNA: TGTGCCAGTAGTATAGCCCGGGGAGCGGGAGTGATCCATGAGCAGTTCTTC. The gene calls are TRBV19 and TRBJ2-1; 8 bases fit TRBD2. The trim removed 1 base at V and 8 bases at J, leaving 13 bases unmatched. Per germline, CDR1 LNHDA and CDR2 SQIVND (reference sequence). This CDR3 spans 17 amino acids.

This chain links TRBV6-5 with TRBJ2-1; TRBD1 matches 7 bases. The CDR3 is 13 residues long. Trimming took 4 bases from V and 6 from J; bases not matched to a gene: 3. Germline V gene lookup returns CDR1 MNHEY and CDR2 SVGAGI. CDR3 amino acids: CASSSGQTNEQFF. The CDR3 DNA reads TGTGCCAGCAGTTCGGGACAGACCAATGAGCAGTTCTTC.

CDR3 nucleotides: TGTGCCAGCAGTCTCAGACAGGGCAAGATAGCCCAGCATTTT. Translated: CASSLRQGKIAQHF. The chain is built from TRBV27 and TRBJ1-5; 7 bases agree with TRBD1. V shed 5 bases and J 11 bases; nucleotides not matched to a gene: 12. This CDR3 has 14 residues. Germline-derived CDR1 and CDR2 are MNHEY and SMNVEV (reference sequence).

The J gene is TRBJ2-1, the V gene TRBV9; perhaps TRBD2 as D (6 bases). V lost 5 bases and J lost 4, with 13 bases in between. The CDR3 has 14 amino acids. Germline V gene data show CDR1 as SGDLS and CDR2 as YYNGEE. The CDR3 spells CASSLGTQYNEQFF. CDR3 DNA: TGTGCCAGCAGTCTCGGGACTCAGTACAATGAGCAGTTCTTC.

The chain links TRBV9 to TRBJ2-2; no reliable D call. V lost 1 base and J 0 bases, leaving 7 bases between the germline ends. This CDR3 spans 15 amino acids. Per the germline V gene, CDR1 is SGDLS and CDR2 is YYNGEE. The CDR3 DNA follows: TGTGCCAGCAGCGTATTCTCCTCGAACACCGGGGAGCTGTTTTTT. This codes for CASSVFSSNTGELFF.

This chain links TRBV4-3 with TRBJ2-7, with 7 bases aligning to TRBD2. In germline, CDR1 is LGHNA, CDR2 YSLEER. This CDR3 has 15 residues. Unmatched junction bases numbered 5, after V lost 0 bases and J lost 3 bases. This CDR3 is CASSQDHGGSYEQYF. The CDR3 DNA follows: TGCGCCAGCAGCCAAGATCACGGGGGGAGCTACGAGCAGTACTTC.

The DNA for the CDR3 is TGCAGCGGACGAGGACAGTTGAACACTGAAGCTTTCTTT. Its protein product is CSGRGQLNTEAFF. The genes are TRBV29-1 and TRBJ1-1; possibly TRBD1 for D (6 bases). V was shortened by 7 bases and J by 0 bases, with 12 bases between the two germline ends. The CDR3 runs 13 residues. From germline, CDR1 is SQVTM and CDR2 ANQGSEA.

The chain links TRBV7-2 to TRBJ2-7; perhaps TRBD1 as D (6 bases). CDR3 length: 14 residues. The ends were cut back, 5 bases at V and 2 bases at J, with 13 bases in the middle. Germline V gene lookup returns CDR1 SGHTA and CDR2 FQGNSA. The CDR3 here is CASSIGQIPYEQYF. The CDR3, as DNA: TGTGCCAGCAGCATCGGACAGATCCCCTACGAGCAGTACTTC.

This chain uses TRBV2 with TRBJ2-1; 10 positions agree with TRBD2. CDR1 is SNHLY and CDR2 is FYNNEI in the germline V gene. The J segment lost 7 bases and the V segment lost 2 bases, leaving 2 bases of the junction unmatched. The CDR3 length is 14 residues. In nucleotides, the CDR3 is TGTGCCAGCAGTGAAACTAGCGGGAAGAATGAGCAGTTCTTC. Translating gives CASSETSGKNEQFF.

The genes are TRBV7-2 and TRBJ2-3, with 12 bases aligning to TRBD2. Germline V gene data show CDR1 as SGHTA and CDR2 as FQGNSA. V shed 6 bases, J shed 3 bases, and the junction held 4 bases outside the gene matches. The CDR3 length is 15 residues. CDR3 loop: CASRRLAGVTDTQYF. DNA of the CDR3: TGTGCCAGCAGAAGACTAGCGGGAGTGACAGATACGCAGTATTTT.

CDR3 region: CASSPMSTSSYNEQFF. The CDR3 nucleotides read TGTGCCAGCTCACCAATGTCGACTAGCAGTTACAATGAGCAGTTCTTC. The chain couples TRBV18 to TRBJ2-1, with TRBD2 matching 7 bases. Per the germline V gene, CDR1 is KGHSH and CDR2 is LQKENI. This CDR3 has 16 residues. With 2 bases clipped from V and 4 bases from J, the junction kept 8 bases outside the gene matches.

The table lists this clone with a count of one. This sample also contains other DNA sequences that code for the same CDR3. The chain couples TRBV18 to TRBJ2-1; D ambiguous. Trimming stripped 3 bases from V and 5 bases from J, with 8 bases between. Germline V gene sequence: CDR1 KGHSH, CDR2 LQKENI. The length of the CDR3 is 13 residues. CDR3 loop: CASSPTRNNEQFF. The CDR3 DNA sequence: TGTGCCAGCTCACCCACCAGGAACAATGAGCAGTTCTTC.

This clone was seen just once. The genes are TRBV7-9 and TRBJ2-2, with 8 bases identical to TRBD2. The length of the CDR3 is 18 residues. Germline CDR1 reads SEHNR; CDR2 reads FQNEAQ (reference sequence). V gave up 2 bases and J gave up 4 bases; unmatched junction bases: 12. As DNA, the CDR3 is TGTGCCAGCAGCTTATTACCAGCGGGAGTTAGCAGCACCGGGGAGCTGTTTTTT. It translates to CASSLLPAGVSSTGELFF.